This T cell receptor beta chain was captured in a study of blood T cell repertoires in COVID-19. Study as a whole: Acute and convalescent COVID-19 specimens originated in the United States, Italy and Spain. Sources were T cells, B-cell-depleted T cells, or PBMCs; the material itself was cDNA or gDNA.

In the authors' workflow: Amplification from reference gene primers served as the basis for estimated nucleated cell counts. Method: immunoSEQ multiplex PCR; TCRdb's copy keeps in-frame clones and lacks some. The V and J calls and the clone size are those of that table, but D and trimming were determined from the DNA. The sample includes roughly 350,000 clones, about 93% of them seen just once. Germline CDR1 reads SGHAT; CDR2 reads FQNNGV. CDR3 length equals 12 residues. V lost 3 bases to trimming and J lost 7 bases, with 9 bases between them. The chain carries TRBV11-2 and TRBJ2-5; a possible D gene is TRBD1 (6 bases). Input material: peripheral blood. The sequence derives from a woman between 18 and 30 years old who had recovered from COVID-19. This chain's CDR3 is CASSFRGGTQYF. In DNA form, the CDR3 reads TGTGCCAGCAGCTTTAGAGGGGGGACCCAGTACTTC.